The T cell receptor beta chain under discussion was sequenced for a study of blood T cell repertoires in COVID-19. As for the study in general: Acute-phase and convalescent COVID-19 samples originated in the United States, Italy and Spain. Sources were T cells, B-cell-depleted T cells, or PBMCs; the material itself was cDNA or gDNA.

Original processing methods: Reference gene primer amplification gave nucleated cell count estimates. The method was immunoSEQ multiplex PCR; TCRdb's version includes in-frame clones alone and lacks a portion of them. The V and J calls and the clone size are those of that table, but D and trimming were determined from the DNA. Of roughly 15,000 clones detected, around 73% appear once; the ten largest clones hold around 8.9%. This sequence originates from a man aged 70-80 years with acute or convalescent COVID-19. The specimen sequenced was peripheral blood.

Written as DNA, the CDR3 is TGTGCCAGCAGCCCCGAAGGGCGGGGAATTGCAACTAATGAAAAACTGTTTTTT. Protein product: CASSPEGRGIATNEKLFF. The chain joins TRBV5-6 to TRBJ1-4; the D is unclear. With 4 bases removed from V and 0 bases from J, the gap between germline ends came to 19 bases. The germline gives CDR1 SGHDT, CDR2 YYEEEE. This CDR3 is 18 amino acids long.